Below are 27 T cell receptor beta chains sequenced from a single sample in a study of cytomegalovirus exposure and HLA in healthy donors. Clones were read by immunoSEQ multiplex PCR, and TCRdb kept only the in-frame ones, dropping some. This table has some 170,000 clones, about nine tenths appearing once. The sequenced sample was PBMCs. The receptors stem from a woman under 40 in good health and CMV-seronegative.

The chain couples TRBV7-2 to TRBJ2-1; D might be TRBD2 (7 bases). Trimming removed 0 bases from V and 7 bases from J, with 16 bases in between. CDR1 is SGHTA and CDR2 is FQGNSA in the germline V gene. The CDR3 covers 16 residues. CDR3 loop: CASSLATGGRRNEQFF. The CDR3 DNA reads TGTGCCAGCAGCTTAGCGACAGGCGGGAGAAGGAATGAGCAGTTCTTC.

The rearrangement links TRBV7-8 to TRBJ2-5; D is unclear. Germline-derived CDR1 and CDR2 are SGHVS and FQNEAQ. The V end lost 6 bases, the J end lost 4 bases, and 12 bases lay between the germline ends. This CDR3 is 13 amino acids long. The DNA of the CDR3 is TGTGCCAGCAGGACGACGGTTCGAGAGACCCAGTACTTC. This gives the protein CASRTTVRETQYF.

A few counts support this clone. The CDR3 is CASSFGRQPQHF. In nucleotides, the CDR3 is TGTGCCAGCAGTTTCGGGAGGCAGCCCCAGCATTTT. The rearrangement uses TRBV28 and TRBJ1-5; no reliable D call. The V and J ends lost 3 bases and 7 bases respectively, with 7 bases between them. This CDR3 has 12 residues. The germline V gene encodes CDR1 MDHEN and CDR2 SYDVKM.

The rearrangement uses TRBV5-1 and TRBJ1-1; possible D gene TRBD1, 5 bases. The CDR3 has 16 amino acids. Germline CDR1 reads SGHRS; CDR2 reads YFSETQ. With 1 base removed from V and 1 base from J, the gap between germline ends came to 14 bases. CDR3 residues: CASSLSGSRGNTEAFF. The CDR3 DNA reads TGCGCCAGCAGCTTGTCAGGGAGTCGAGGGAACACTGAAGCTTTCTTT. Full variable domain (rest looked up from reference TRBV5-1 and TRBJ1-1): KAGVTQTPRYLIKTRGQQVTLSCSPISGHRSVSWYQQTPGQGLQFLFEYFSETQRNKGNFPGRFSGRQFSNSRSEMNVSTLELGDSALYLCASSLSGSRGNTEAFFGQGTRLTVV.

V and J are TRBV29-1 and TRBJ1-1; tentative D call: TRBD1 (6 bases). This CDR3 is built from 16 residues. From germline, CDR1 is SQVTM and CDR2 ANQGSEA. V was shortened by 6 bases and J by 1 base, with 21 bases between the two germline ends. CDR3 sequence: CSVGQGRGEGNTEAFF. The CDR3 region has the DNA TGCAGCGTGGGTCAGGGGAGAGGGGAGGGGAACACTGAAGCTTTCTTT.

This clone was found once. V gene TRBV18 combines with J gene TRBJ2-1; 9 bases agree with TRBD1. Germline values: CDR1 KGHSH, CDR2 LQKENI. The CDR3 runs 12 residues. The V segment lost 4 bases and the J segment 9 bases; nucleotides outside the gene matches: 1. CDR3 coding DNA: TGTGCCAGCTCACGACAGGGGGGTGAGCAGTTCTTC. It codes for CASSRQGGEQFF.

This clone was seen at least ten times. V is TRBV7-9 and J is TRBJ2-7, with a weak D call TRBD1 (6 bases). The CDR3 runs 13 residues. Germline V CDR1 and CDR2: SEHNR, FQNEAQ (reference sequence). Trimming removed 4 bases at V and 3 bases at J, with 10 bases between. DNA of the CDR3: TGTGCCAGCAGCTACAAGGGGGTCTACGAGCAGTACTTC. Amino acid sequence: CASSYKGVYEQYF. The full variable domain, rest sourced from reference TRBV7-9 and TRBJ2-7, is DTGVSQNPRHKITKRGQNVTFRCDPISEHNRLYWYRQTLGQGPEFLTYFQNEAQLEKSRLLSDRFSAERPKGSFSTLEIQRTEQGDSAMYLCASSYKGVYEQYFGPGTRLTVT.

The J gene is TRBJ1-2, the V gene TRBV10-3; 8 nucleotides align to TRBD1. The CDR3 is 14 amino acids. In germline, CDR1 is ENHRY, CDR2 SYGVKD. V trimming: 3 bases; J trimming: 8 bases; junction bases outside the gene matches: 8. The CDR3 region is CAISDTRGLGGYTF. CDR3 bases: TGTGCCATCAGTGATACCAGGGGGCTTGGGGGCTACACCTTC.

V gene TRBV2 combines with J gene TRBJ2-1; D is undetermined. Trimming removed 8 bases at V and 0 bases at J, with 8 bases between. Germline CDR1 SNHLY, CDR2 FYNNEI. The CDR3 consists of 13 residues. The CDR3 loop reads CASRPSSYNEQFF. CDR3 DNA: TGTGCCAGCCGCCCCTCCTCCTACAATGAGCAGTTCTTC.

This clone has a handful of counts. The chain is built from TRBV13 and TRBJ2-7, with a possible D match to TRBD1 (6 bases). The CDR3 totals 14 residues. CDR1 PRHDT and CDR2 FYEKMQ come from the germline V gene (reference sequence). V was cut by 5 bases and J by 6 bases, with 17 bases left in between. CDR3 in DNA: TGTGCCAGCAGCGTCGCATTGGGGGCACTCGAGCAGTACTTC. This gives the protein CASSVALGALEQYF.

This chain uses TRBV7-9 with TRBJ2-3; TRBD2 aligns across 14 bases. From germline, CDR1 is SEHNR and CDR2 FQNEAQ (reference sequence). The V segment lost 5 bases and the J segment 3 bases; nucleotides outside the gene matches: 13. This CDR3 comprises 19 residues. The CDR3 here is CASSPTSGGAFMFTDTQYF. CDR3 nucleotide sequence: TGTGCCAGCAGCCCGACTAGCGGGGGGGCCTTTATGTTTACAGATACGCAGTATTTT.

This clone was picked up one time. The chain carries TRBV11-3 and TRBJ1-1; a possible D gene is TRBD1 (5 bases). Germline V gives CDR1 SGHNT, CDR2 YENEEA. V was clipped by 5 bases and J by 0 bases, with 7 bases between them. The CDR3 consists of 13 residues. CDR3 in amino acids: CASSPTVNTEAFF. CDR3 sequence (DNA): TGTGCCAGCAGCCCGACAGTGAACACTGAAGCTTTCTTT. Full variable domain (missing parts from reference TRBV11-3 and TRBJ1-1): EAGVVQSPRYKIIEKKQPVAFWCNPISGHNTLYWYLQNLGQGPELLIRYENEEAVDDSQLPKDRFSAERLKGVDSTLKIQPAELGDSAVYLCASSPTVNTEAFFGQGTRLTVV.

The rearrangement joins TRBV4-3 to TRBJ2-7; D not certain. This CDR3 contains 13 residues. V was pared by 1 base and J by 2 bases, with 6 bases between. Looked up from germline, CDR1 is LGHNA and CDR2 is YSLEER. The CDR3 here is CASSQGRTYEQYF. The DNA of the CDR3 is TGCGCCAGCAGCCAAGGCAGAACCTACGAGCAGTACTTC.

The CDR3 sequence: CATSRDLQGGPETQYF. The DNA of the CDR3 is TGTGCCACCAGCAGAGATCTACAGGGTGGACCAGAGACCCAGTACTTC. V gene TRBV15 combines with J gene TRBJ2-5, with D possibly matching TRBD1 (6 bases). This CDR3 has 16 residues. The germline CDR1 and CDR2 sequences are LNHNV and YYDKDF (reference sequence). Trimming left V 0 bases short and J 4 bases short, with 15 bases between.

The chain recombines TRBV2 with TRBJ1-5, with D unclear. Germline CDR1 and CDR2: SNHLY and FYNNEI. The V and J ends lost 6 bases and 7 bases respectively, with 13 bases between them. The CDR3 loop spans 13 amino acids. CDR3 DNA: TGTGCCAGCAGAGACGCTTATTACCAGCCCCAGCATTTT. It is translated as CASRDAYYQPQHF. Looking up the rest from reference TRBV2 and TRBJ1-5 gives the full variable domain: EPEVTQTPSHQVTQMGQEVILRCVPISNHLYFYWYRQILGQKVEFLVSFYNNEISEKSEIFDDQFSVERPDGSNFTLKIRSTKLEDSAMYFCASRDAYYQPQHFGDGTRLSIL.

The V call is TRBV7-6, the J call TRBJ2-1; 14 nucleotides match TRBD2. With V trimmed by 5 bases and J by 8 bases, 8 bases remained unmatched. CDR3 length equals 16 residues. CDR1 and CDR2 (germline): SGHVS, FNYEAQ. The CDR3 bases are TGTGCCAGCAGCATTGGGACTAGCGGGAGTAGCGATGAGCAGTTCTTC. Protein product: CASSIGTSGSSDEQFF.

A remark on this clone: A junction boundary mismatches the germline segment, possibly from a read error. The V gene is TRBV2, the J gene TRBJ2-4; D is perhaps TRBD2 (6 bases). Per the germline V gene, CDR1 is SNHLY and CDR2 is FYNNEI. CDR3 size: 12 residues. CDR3 residues: CAGRDTGDIQYF. In nucleotides, the CDR3 is TGTGCCGGCAGAGATACGGGGGACATTCAGTACTTC.

This chain uses TRBV5-4 with TRBJ2-6; D is unresolved. Trimming shortened V by 0 bases and J by 1 base, and 5 bases separated the two germline ends. The CDR3 consists of 15 residues. Germline V gene lookup returns CDR1 SGHNT and CDR2 YYREEE (reference sequence). CDR3 amino acids: CASSLELSGANVLTF. The CDR3 region has the DNA TGTGCCAGCAGCTTGGAGCTATCTGGGGCCAACGTCCTGACTTTC.

V usage is TRBV6-5 and J usage is TRBJ1-4; 8 nucleotides agree with TRBD1. The CDR3 is 14 residues long. In germline, CDR1 is MNHEY, CDR2 SVGAGI. V trimming: 2 bases; J trimming: 10 bases; junction bases outside the gene matches: 6. The CDR3 spells CASSYETGARKLFF. CDR3 DNA sequence: TGTGCCAGCAGTTACGAGACAGGGGCAAGAAAACTGTTTTTT.

Only one count was recorded for this clone. The chain has TRBV10-3 and TRBJ2-6; D possibly corresponds to TRBD1 (6 bases). The V end lost 6 bases, the J end lost 2 bases, and 17 bases lay between the germline ends. The germline V gene has CDR1 ENHRY and CDR2 SYGVKD. CDR3 length: 17 amino acids. The CDR3 bases are TGTGCCATCAGCTCAGGGGACCCCTCGACTGGGGCCAACGTCCTGACTTTC. Amino acid sequence: CAISSGDPSTGANVLTF.

V is TRBV7-9 and J is TRBJ2-1; no reliable D call. The CDR3 contains 15 residues. Trimming removed 7 bases at V and 4 bases at J, with 17 bases between. CDR1 is SEHNR, CDR2 FQNEAQ, per germline (reference sequence). The CDR3 nucleotides are TGTGCCAGCACCAACCTCCCCCTTAGTTACAATGAGCAGTTCTTC. Translation gives CASTNLPLSYNEQFF.

The rearrangement joins TRBV12-2 to TRBJ2-5; the table's TRBD1 call for D was not verified on the DNA. TRBV12-2 is deemed a pseudogene. The CDR3 is 18 residues long. As DNA, the CDR3 is TGTGCAAGTCGCTTAGGCAGTAATCAGGACAGGGCCGGGGAGACCCAGTACTTC. It codes for CASRLGSNQDRAGETQYF.

This chain uses TRBV28 with TRBJ1-1, with D uncertain. In germline, CDR1 is MDHEN, CDR2 SYDVKM. The ends were cut back, 2 bases at V and 0 bases at J, with 13 bases in the middle. This CDR3 has 16 residues. Here the CDR3 reads CASSLLAGFMNTEAFF. In DNA form, the CDR3 reads TGTGCCAGCAGTTTACTGGCGGGGTTCATGAACACTGAAGCTTTCTTT.

The CDR3 DNA follows: TGTGCCAGCTATCTCAGGGAGGGGCGCACCGGGGAGCTGTTTTTT. Its translation is CASYLREGRTGELFF. The chain joins TRBV6-1 to TRBJ2-2, with 7 bases lining up with TRBD2. The CDR3 has 15 amino acids. Trimming removed 8 bases from V and 4 bases from J; junction bases left unmatched: 10. The V gene's germline CDR1 is MNHNS and CDR2 SASEGT.

The CDR3 nucleotides read TGTGCCAGCAGTGCAGGCCCAGAGCAGTTCTTC. Amino acid sequence: CASSAGPEQFF. J is TRBJ2-1 and V is TRBV5-5; D is undetermined. The CDR3 has 11 amino acids. In germline, CDR1 is SGHKS, CDR2 YYEKEE (reference sequence). V was clipped by 5 bases and J by 10 bases, with 10 bases between them. The entire variable domain, with the rest obtained from reference TRBV5-5 and TRBJ2-1, is as follows: DAGVTQSPTHLIKTRGQQVTLRCSPISGHKSVSWYQQVLGQGPQFIFQYYEKEERGRGNFPDRFSARQFPNYSSELNVNALLLGDSALYLCASSAGPEQFFGPGTRLTVL.

The chain couples TRBV28 to TRBJ2-7, with TRBD2 matching over 8 bases. With V trimmed by 3 bases and J by 0 bases, 19 bases remained unmatched. The CDR3 has 20 residues. Germline CDR1 reads MDHEN; CDR2 reads SYDVKM. This chain's CDR3 is CASSFPGASGLGRRSYEQYF. In nucleotides, the CDR3 is TGTGCCAGCAGTTTCCCCGGTGCTAGCGGGTTAGGCCGGCGCTCCTACGAGCAGTACTTC.

V and J are TRBV9 and TRBJ2-3; D remains ambiguous. In germline, CDR1 is SGDLS, CDR2 YYNGEE. V shed 3 bases and J shed 2 bases, with 4 bases lying between them. This CDR3 region has 12 residues. In DNA, the CDR3 is TGTGCCAGCAGCGGGTTCACAGATACGCAGTATTTT. It codes for CASSGFTDTQYF.